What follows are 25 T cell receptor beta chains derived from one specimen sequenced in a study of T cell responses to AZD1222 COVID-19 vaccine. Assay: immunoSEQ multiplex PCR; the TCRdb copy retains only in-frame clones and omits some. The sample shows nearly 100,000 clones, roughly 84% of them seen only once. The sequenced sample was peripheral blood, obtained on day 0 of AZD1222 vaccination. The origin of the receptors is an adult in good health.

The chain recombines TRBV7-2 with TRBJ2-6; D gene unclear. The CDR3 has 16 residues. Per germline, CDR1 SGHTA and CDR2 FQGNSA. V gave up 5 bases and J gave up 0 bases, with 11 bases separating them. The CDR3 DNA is TGTGCCAGCAGCCTGTATCTGGGCTCTGGGGCCAACGTCCTGACTTTC. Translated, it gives CASSLYLGSGANVLTF.

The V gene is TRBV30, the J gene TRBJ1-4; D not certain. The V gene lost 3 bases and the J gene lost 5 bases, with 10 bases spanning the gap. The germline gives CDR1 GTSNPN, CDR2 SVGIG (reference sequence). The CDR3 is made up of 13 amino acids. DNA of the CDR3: TGTGCCTGGAGCCGAGGGTTGAATGAAAAACTGTTTTTT. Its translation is CAWSRGLNEKLFF.

The CDR3 bases are TGTGCCTGGAGGGGGCAGGGGCAGTCCAATCAGCCCCAGCATTTT. This sequence encodes CAWRGQGQSNQPQHF. V usage is TRBV30 and J usage is TRBJ1-5; D possibly corresponds to TRBD1 (6 bases). This CDR3 contains 15 residues. Trimming shortened V by 3 bases and J by 3 bases, and 15 bases separated the two germline ends. CDR1 and CDR2 from the germline V gene are GTSNPN and SVGIG (reference sequence). The variable domain in full, with the rest retrieved from reference TRBV30 and TRBJ1-5, is SQTIHQWPATLVQPVGSPLSLECTVEGTSNPNLYWYRQAAGRGLQLLFYSVGIGQISSEVPQNLSASRPQDRQFILSSKKLLLSDSGFYLCAWRGQGQSNQPQHFGDGTRLSIL.

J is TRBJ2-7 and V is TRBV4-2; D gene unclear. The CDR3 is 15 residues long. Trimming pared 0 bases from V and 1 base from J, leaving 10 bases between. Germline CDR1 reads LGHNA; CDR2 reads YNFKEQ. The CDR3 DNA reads TGTGCCAGCAGCCAAGATAGGCACGGTTCCTACGAGCAGTACTTC. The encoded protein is CASSQDRHGSYEQYF.

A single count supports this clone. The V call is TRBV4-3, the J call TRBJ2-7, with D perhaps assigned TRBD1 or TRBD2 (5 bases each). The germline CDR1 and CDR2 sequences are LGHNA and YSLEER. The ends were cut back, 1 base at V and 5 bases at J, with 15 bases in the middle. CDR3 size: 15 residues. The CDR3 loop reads CASSQGSGPGDEQYF. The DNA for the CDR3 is TGCGCCAGCAGCCAAGGTTCAGGGCCCGGGGACGAGCAGTACTTC.

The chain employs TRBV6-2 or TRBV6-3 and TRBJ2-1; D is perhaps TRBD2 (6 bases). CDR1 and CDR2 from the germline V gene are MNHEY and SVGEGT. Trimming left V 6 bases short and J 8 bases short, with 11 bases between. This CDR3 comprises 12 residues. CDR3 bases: TGTGCCAGCAGCCAGCGGAGGGATGAGCAGTTCTTC. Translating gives CASSQRRDEQFF.

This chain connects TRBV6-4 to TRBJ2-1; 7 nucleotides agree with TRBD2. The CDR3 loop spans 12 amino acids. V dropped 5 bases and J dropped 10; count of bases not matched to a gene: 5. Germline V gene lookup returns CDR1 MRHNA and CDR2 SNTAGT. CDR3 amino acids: CASSPSGREQFF. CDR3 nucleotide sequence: TGTGCCAGCAGTCCTAGCGGCCGGGAGCAGTTCTTC.

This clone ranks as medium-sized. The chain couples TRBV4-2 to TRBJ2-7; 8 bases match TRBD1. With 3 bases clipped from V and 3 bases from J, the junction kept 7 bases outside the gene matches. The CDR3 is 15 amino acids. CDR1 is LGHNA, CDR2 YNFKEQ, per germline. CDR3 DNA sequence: TGTGCCAGCAGCCACTTTACAGGGGGTTTCTACGAGCAGTACTTC. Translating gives CASSHFTGGFYEQYF.

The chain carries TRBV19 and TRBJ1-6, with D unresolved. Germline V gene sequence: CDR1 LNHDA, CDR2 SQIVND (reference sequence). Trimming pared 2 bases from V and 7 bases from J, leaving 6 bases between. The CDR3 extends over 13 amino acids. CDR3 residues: CASSILPNSPLHF. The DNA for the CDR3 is TGTGCCAGTAGTATACTACCGAATTCACCCCTCCACTTT.

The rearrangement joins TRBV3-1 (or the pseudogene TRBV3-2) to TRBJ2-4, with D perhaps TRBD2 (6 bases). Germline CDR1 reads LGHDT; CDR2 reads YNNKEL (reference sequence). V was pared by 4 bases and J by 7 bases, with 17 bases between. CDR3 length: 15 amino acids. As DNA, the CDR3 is TGTGCCAGCAGCCGAAGGTCCGGGACTGAGAACATTCAGTACTTC. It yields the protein CASSRRSGTENIQYF.

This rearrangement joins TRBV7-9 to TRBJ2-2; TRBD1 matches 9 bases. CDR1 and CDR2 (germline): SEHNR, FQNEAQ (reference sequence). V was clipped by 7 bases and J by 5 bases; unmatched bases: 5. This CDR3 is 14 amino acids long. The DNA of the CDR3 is TGTGCCAGCACCCGGGACAGGGAAACCGGGGAGCTGTTTTTT. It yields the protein CASTRDRETGELFF.

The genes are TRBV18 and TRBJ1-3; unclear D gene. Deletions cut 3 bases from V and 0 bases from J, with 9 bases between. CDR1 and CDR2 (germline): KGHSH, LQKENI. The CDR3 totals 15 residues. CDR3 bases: TGTGCCAGCTCACCTTGGTTCGACTCTGGAAACACCATATATTTT. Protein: CASSPWFDSGNTIYF.

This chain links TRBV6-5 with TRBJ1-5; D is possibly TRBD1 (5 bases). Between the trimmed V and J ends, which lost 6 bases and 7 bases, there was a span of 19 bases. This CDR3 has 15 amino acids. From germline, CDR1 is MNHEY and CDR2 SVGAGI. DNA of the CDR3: TGTGCCAGCAGACTTTCCGGGACCCCGGACCAGCCCCAGCATTTT. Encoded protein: CASRLSGTPDQPQHF.

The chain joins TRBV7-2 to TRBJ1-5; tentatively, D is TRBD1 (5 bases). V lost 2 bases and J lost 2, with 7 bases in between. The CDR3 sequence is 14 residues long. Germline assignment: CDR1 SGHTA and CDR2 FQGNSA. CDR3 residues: CASSLQQGNQPQHF. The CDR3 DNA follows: TGTGCCAGCAGCTTACAACAGGGCAATCAGCCCCAGCATTTT.

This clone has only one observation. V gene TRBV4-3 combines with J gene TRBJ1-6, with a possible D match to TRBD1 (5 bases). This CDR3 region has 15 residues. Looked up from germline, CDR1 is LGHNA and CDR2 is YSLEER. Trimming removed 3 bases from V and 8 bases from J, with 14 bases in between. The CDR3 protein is CASSQLGGPDSPLHF. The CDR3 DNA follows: TGCGCCAGCAGCCAGCTGGGGGGTCCAGATTCACCCCTCCACTTT.

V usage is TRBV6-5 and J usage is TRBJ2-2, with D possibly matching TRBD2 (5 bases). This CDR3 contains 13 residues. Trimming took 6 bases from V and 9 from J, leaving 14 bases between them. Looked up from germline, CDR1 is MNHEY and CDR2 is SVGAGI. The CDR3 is CASSRGLDRELFF. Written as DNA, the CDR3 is TGTGCCAGCAGCCGCGGACTGGACCGGGAGCTGTTTTTT.

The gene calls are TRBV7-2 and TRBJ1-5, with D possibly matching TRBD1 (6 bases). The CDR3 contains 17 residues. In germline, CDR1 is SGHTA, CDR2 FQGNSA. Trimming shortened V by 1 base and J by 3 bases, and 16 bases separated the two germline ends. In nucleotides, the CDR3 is TGTGCCAGCAGCTTAGACGGGGCCAGGGGCCCCAATCAGCCCCAGCATTTT. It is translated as CASSLDGARGPNQPQHF. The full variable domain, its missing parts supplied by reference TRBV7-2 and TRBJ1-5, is GAGVSQSPSNKVTEKGKDVELRCDPISGHTALYWYRQSLGQGLEFLIYFQGNSAPDKSGLPSDRFSAERTGGSVSTLTIQRTQQEDSAVYLCASSLDGARGPNQPQHFGDGTRLSIL.

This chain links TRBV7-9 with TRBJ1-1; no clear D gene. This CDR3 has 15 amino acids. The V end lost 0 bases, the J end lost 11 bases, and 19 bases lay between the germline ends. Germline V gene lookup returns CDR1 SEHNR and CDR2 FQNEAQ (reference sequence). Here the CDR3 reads CASSLAKQGHPSAFF. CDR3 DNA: TGTGCCAGCAGCTTAGCGAAACAAGGGCATCCGAGTGCTTTCTTT.

For the CDR3, the DNA is TGTGCCAGCAGCAGAAAGGGCTATGGCTACACCTTC. It translates to CASSRKGYGYTF. The chain uses TRBV3-1 (or the pseudogene TRBV3-2) and TRBJ1-2; D not certain. Per the germline V gene, CDR1 is LGHDT and CDR2 is YNNKEL (reference sequence). V was trimmed by 5 bases and J by 4 bases, leaving 8 bases between them. This CDR3 is 12 amino acids long.

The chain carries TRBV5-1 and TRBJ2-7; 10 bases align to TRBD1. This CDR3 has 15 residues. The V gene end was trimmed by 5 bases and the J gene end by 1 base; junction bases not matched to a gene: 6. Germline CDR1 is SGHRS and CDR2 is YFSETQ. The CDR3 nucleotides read TGCGCCAGCAGGCGCGGGACAGGGGATTCCTACGAGCAGTACTTC. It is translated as CASRRGTGDSYEQYF. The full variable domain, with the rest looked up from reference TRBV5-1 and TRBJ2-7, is KAGVTQTPRYLIKTRGQQVTLSCSPISGHRSVSWYQQTPGQGLQFLFEYFSETQRNKGNFPGRFSGRQFSNSRSEMNVSTLELGDSALYLCASRRGTGDSYEQYFGPGTRLTVT.

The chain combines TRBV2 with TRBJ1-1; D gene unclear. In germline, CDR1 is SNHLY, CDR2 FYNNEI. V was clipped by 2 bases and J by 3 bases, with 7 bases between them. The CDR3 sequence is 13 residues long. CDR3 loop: CASSEYPDTEAFF. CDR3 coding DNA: TGTGCCAGCAGTGAATACCCAGACACTGAAGCTTTCTTT. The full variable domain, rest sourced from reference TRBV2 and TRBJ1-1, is EPEVTQTPSHQVTQMGQEVILRCVPISNHLYFYWYRQILGQKVEFLVSFYNNEISEKSEIFDDQFSVERPDGSNFTLKIRSTKLEDSAMYFCASSEYPDTEAFFGQGTRLTVV.

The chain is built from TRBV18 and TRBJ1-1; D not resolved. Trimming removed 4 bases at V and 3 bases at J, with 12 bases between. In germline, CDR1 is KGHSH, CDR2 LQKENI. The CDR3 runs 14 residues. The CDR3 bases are TGTGCCAGCTCACAAATAAAAGACTACACTGAAGCTTTCTTT. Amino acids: CASSQIKDYTEAFF.

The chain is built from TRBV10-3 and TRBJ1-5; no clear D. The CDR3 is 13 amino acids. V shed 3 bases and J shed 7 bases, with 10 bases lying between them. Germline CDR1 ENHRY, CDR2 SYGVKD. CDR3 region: CAISERESQPQHF. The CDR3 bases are TGTGCCATCAGTGAAAGGGAATCCCAGCCCCAGCATTTT.

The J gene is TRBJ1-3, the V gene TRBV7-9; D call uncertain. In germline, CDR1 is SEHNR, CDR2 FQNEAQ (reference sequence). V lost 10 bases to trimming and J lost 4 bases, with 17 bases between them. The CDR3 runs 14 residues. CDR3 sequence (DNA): TGTGCCACCCGTGCGGGGTTGGTGGGAAACACCATATATTTT. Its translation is CATRAGLVGNTIYF.

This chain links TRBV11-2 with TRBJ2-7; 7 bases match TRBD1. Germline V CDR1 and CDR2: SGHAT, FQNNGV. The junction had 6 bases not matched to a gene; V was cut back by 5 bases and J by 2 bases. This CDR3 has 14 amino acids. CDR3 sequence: CASSAPGQPYEQYF. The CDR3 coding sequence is TGTGCCAGCAGCGCGCCGGGACAGCCCTACGAGCAGTACTTC.